This T cell receptor beta chain emerged from a study of T-cell reconstitution after alpha-beta-depleted transplantation in children. The germline V gene encodes CDR1 DFQATT and CDR2 SNEGSKA (reference sequence). The trim removed 1 base at V and 9 bases at J, leaving 8 bases unmatched. The CDR3 is made up of 14 amino acids. The TCRbeta library incorporated unique molecular identifiers. MiXCR, applied by TCRdb to the PCR reads, yields one record per CDR3 protein. The table has 150,000 to 200,000 distinct CDR3 sequences, about 6.3% seen once; the top ten hold around 3.1%. This rearrangement joins TRBV20-1 to TRBJ2-1; 8 bases align to TRBD2. The starting material was PBMCs from the stem cell graft donor, obtained from the stem cell graft. The sequence came from a human donor who donated a stem cell graft to a child with Wiskott-Aldrich syndrome. This CDR3 is CSARGRGGPGEQFF. The CDR3 coding sequence is TGCAGTGCTAGAGGTCGCGGGGGGCCGGGTGAGCAGTTCTTC.